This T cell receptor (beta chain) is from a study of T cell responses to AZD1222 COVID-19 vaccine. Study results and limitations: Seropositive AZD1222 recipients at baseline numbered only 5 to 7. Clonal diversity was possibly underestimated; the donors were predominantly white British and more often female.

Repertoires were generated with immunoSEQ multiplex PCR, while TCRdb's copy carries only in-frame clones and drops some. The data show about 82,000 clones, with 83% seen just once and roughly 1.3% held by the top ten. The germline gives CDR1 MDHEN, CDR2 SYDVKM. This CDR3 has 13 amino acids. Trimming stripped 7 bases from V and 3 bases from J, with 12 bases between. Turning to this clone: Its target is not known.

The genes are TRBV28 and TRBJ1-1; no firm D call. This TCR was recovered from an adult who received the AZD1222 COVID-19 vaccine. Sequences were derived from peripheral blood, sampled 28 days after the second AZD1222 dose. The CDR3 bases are TGTGCCAGCACAATATCGATGTACACTGAAGCTTTCTTT. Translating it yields CASTISMYTEAFF.